The 3 T cell receptor beta chains reported below all come from one sample, sequenced in a study of Graves' ophthalmopathy and Graves' hyperthyroidism. The TCR beta CDR3 regions underwent amplification from RNA transcripts. Second-round multiplex PCR came after a first-round RT-PCR that employed HTBI primers. A single record per CDR3 protein comes from TCRdb applying MiXCR to the multiplex PCR reads. In the table there are fewer than 650,000 distinct CDR3 sequences, 22% of which are singletons. The source material was peripheral blood. The receptor source for this set is a woman younger than 35 with stable Graves' hyperthyroidism. Some clones in this sample may be carry-over from other donors' samples.

Concerning this clonotype itself: A junction end diverges from the germline sequence, so it may reflect a read error. The V and J genes are TRBV6-1 and TRBJ2-7, with 7 bases that match TRBD1. The CDR3 has 16 amino acids. Germline CDR1 MNHNS, CDR2 SASEGT. The CDR3 DNA reads as TGTGCCAGCGGTGAGATCGCAGGGGGTTTGTCCTACGAGCAGTACTTC. Protein sequence: CASGEIAGGLSYEQYF.

Regarding this clonotype: A junction boundary mismatches the germline segment, possibly from a read error. The CDR3 DNA reads as TGTGCCAGCAGTCCCGACTGGCGGCAACCCCCCCACTTT. Residues: CASSPDWRQPPHF. V is TRBV12-3 or TRBV12-4 and J is TRBJ1-6; no firm D call. This CDR3 is built from 13 residues.

The V call is TRBV12-3 or TRBV12-4, the J call TRBJ2-7, with D possibly matching TRBD1 (6 bases). The CDR3 covers 15 residues. V lost 2 bases, J lost 2 bases, and 13 bases lay in between. The CDR3 DNA reads TGTGCCAGCAGTTTAAAGGGACACCCCCCCTACGAGCAGTACTTC. Translated: CASSLKGHPPYEQYF.